This T cell receptor beta chain appears in the sequencing data of a study of T cell responses to AZD1222 COVID-19 vaccine. The study's findings and limits: There were mostly white British donors and more females than males, and clonal diversity was possibly underestimated. CD4 TCRs covered the whole spike, strongest at regions 160-218 and 743-854. Just a handful of AZD1222 recipients were seropositive at baseline.

Pooling covered second doses at about 4 or about 12 weeks. For this clone: Its target is not known.

The method was immunoSEQ multiplex PCR; TCRdb's version includes in-frame clones alone and lacks a portion of them. The table lists under 95,000 clones, under 90% of them singletons, with over 1.1% in the top ten. Germline CDR1 KGHSH, CDR2 LQKENI. The trim removed 3 bases at V and 6 bases at J, leaving 5 bases unmatched. This CDR3 is built from 14 residues. This receptor was identified in an adult who received the AZD1222 COVID-19 vaccine. The chain joins TRBV18 to TRBJ2-3; 8 bases are a match to TRBD2. Here the sequenced sample was peripheral blood, taken 28 days after the second AZD1222 dose. The CDR3 DNA is TGTGCCAGCTCACCGTCCGCGGGGGGCGATACGCAGTATTTT. It specifies CASSPSAGGDTQYF.